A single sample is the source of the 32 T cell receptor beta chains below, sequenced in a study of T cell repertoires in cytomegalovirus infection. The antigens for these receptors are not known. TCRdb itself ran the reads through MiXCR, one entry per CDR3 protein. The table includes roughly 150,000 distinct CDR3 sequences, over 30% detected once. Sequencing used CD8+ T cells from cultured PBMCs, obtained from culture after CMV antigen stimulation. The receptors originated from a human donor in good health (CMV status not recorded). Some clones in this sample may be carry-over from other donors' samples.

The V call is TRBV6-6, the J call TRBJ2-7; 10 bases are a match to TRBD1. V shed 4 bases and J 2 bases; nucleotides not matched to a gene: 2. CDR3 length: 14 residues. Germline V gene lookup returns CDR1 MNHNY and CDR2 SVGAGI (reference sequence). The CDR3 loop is CASSWTGGTYEQYF. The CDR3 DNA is TGTGCCAGCAGTTGGACAGGGGGGACCTACGAGCAGTACTTC.

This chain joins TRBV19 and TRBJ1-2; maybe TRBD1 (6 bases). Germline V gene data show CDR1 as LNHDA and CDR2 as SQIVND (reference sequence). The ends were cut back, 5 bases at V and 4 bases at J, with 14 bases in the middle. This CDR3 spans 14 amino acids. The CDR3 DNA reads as TGTGCCAGTAGTCGACTACAGGGTTTCTATGGCTACACCTTC. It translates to CASSRLQGFYGYTF.

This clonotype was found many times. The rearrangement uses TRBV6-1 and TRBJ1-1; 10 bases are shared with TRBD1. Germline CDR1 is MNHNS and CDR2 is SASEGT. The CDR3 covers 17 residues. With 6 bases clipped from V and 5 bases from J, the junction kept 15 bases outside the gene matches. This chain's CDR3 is CASSPTARQGAGTEAFF. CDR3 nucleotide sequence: TGTGCCAGCAGCCCAACCGCCCGACAGGGGGCAGGTACTGAAGCTTTCTTT.

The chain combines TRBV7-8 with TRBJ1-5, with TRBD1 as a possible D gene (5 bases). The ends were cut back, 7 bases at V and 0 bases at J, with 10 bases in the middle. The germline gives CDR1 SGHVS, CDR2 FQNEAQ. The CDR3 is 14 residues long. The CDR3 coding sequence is TGTGCCAGCACGACCGGGACTAGCAATCAGCCCCAGCATTTT. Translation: CASTTGTSNQPQHF.

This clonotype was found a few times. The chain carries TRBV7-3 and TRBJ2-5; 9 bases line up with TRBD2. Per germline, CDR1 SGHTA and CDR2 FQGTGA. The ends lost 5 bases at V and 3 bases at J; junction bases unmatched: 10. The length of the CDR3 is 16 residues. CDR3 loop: CASSPGLAGIKETQYF. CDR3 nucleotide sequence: TGTGCCAGCAGCCCTGGGCTAGCGGGGATCAAAGAGACCCAGTACTTC.

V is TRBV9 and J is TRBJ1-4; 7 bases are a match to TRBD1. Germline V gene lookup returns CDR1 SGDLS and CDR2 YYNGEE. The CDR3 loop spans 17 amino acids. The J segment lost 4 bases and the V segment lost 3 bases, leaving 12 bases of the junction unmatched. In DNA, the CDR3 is TGTGCCAGCAGCGCTGAACCCGACAGGGCCGATAATGAAAAACTGTTTTTT. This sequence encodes CASSAEPDRADNEKLFF.

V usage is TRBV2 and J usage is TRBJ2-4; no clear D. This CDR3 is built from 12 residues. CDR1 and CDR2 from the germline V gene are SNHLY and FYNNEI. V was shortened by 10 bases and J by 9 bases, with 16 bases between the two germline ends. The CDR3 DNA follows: TGTGCCATCACCGGGTTGATGGGCATTCAGTACTTC. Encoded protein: CAITGLMGIQYF.

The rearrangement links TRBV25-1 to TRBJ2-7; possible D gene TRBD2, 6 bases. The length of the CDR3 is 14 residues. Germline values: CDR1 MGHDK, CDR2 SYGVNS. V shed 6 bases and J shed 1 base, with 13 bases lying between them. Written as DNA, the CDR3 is TGTGCCAGCAGCGAAAGCGGGTTATCCTACGAGCAGTACTTC. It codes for CASSESGLSYEQYF.

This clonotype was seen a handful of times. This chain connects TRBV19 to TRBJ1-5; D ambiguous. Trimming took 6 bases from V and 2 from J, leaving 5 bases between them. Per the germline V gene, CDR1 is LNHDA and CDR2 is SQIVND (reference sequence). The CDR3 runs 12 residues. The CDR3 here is CASRSGNQPQHF. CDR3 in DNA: TGTGCCAGTAGGTCGGGCAATCAGCCCCAGCATTTT.

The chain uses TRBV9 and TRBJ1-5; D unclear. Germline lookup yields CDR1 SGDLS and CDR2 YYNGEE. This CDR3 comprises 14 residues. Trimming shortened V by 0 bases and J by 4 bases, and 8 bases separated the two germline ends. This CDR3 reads CASSVGGVNQPQHF. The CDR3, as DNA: TGTGCCAGCAGCGTAGGTGGAGTAAATCAGCCCCAGCATTTT. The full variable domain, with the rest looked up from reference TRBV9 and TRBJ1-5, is DSGVTQTPKHLITATGQRVTLRCSPRSGDLSVYWYQQSLDQGLQFLIQYYNGEERAKGNILERFSAQQFPDLHSELNLSSLELGDSALYFCASSVGGVNQPQHFGDGTRLSIL.

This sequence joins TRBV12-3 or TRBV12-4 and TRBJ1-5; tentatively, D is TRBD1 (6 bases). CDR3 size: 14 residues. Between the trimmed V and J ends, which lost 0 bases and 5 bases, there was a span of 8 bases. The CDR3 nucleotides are TGTGCCAGCAGTTTAGCGGCAGGGGATCAGCCCCAGCATTTT. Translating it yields CASSLAAGDQPQHF.

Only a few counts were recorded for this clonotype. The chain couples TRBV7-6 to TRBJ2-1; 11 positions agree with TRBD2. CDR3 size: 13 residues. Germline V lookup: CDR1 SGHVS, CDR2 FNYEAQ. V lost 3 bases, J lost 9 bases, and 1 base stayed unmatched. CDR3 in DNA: TGTGCCAGCAGCTTTAGCGGGAGGGGTGAGCAGTTCTTC. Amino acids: CASSFSGRGEQFF.

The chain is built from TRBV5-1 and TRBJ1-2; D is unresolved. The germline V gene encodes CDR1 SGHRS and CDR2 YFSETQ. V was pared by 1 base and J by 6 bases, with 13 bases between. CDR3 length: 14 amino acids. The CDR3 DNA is TGCGCCAGCAGCTTGTTCGGATATACTAATGGCTACACCTTC. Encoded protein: CASSLFGYTNGYTF.

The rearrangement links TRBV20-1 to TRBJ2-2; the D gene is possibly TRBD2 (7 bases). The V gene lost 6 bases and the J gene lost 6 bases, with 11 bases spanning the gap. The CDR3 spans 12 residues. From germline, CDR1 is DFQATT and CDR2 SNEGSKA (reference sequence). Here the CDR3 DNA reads TGCAGTGCGGGGGGGCAGGCCGGGGAGCTGTTTTTT. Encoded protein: CSAGGQAGELFF.

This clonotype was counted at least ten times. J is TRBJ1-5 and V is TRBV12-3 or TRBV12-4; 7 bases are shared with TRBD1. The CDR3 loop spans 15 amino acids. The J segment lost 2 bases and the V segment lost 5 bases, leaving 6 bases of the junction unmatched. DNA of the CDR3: TGTGCCAGCAGTCACAACAGGGGAGGCAATCAGCCCCAGCATTTT. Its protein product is CASSHNRGGNQPQHF.

The CDR3 loop reads CASSLGGLRYTEAFF. In DNA, the CDR3 is TGTGCCAGCAGTTTAGGGGGCTTACGGTACACTGAAGCTTTCTTT. The chain carries TRBV12-3 or TRBV12-4 and TRBJ1-1; D possibly corresponds to TRBD1 (5 bases). This CDR3 has 15 amino acids. V was cut by 1 base and J by 3 bases, with 12 bases left in between.

CDR3 nucleotide sequence: TGTGCCAGCAGCCAAGATTATTCGGGGGGGGGAAACACCATATATTTT. It is translated as CASSQDYSGGGNTIYF. The gene calls are TRBV4-2 and TRBJ1-3; D perhaps matches TRBD1 (5 bases). This CDR3 is 16 amino acids long. CDR1 is LGHNA and CDR2 is YNFKEQ in the germline V gene. Trimming shortened V by 0 bases and J by 4 bases, and 13 bases separated the two germline ends.

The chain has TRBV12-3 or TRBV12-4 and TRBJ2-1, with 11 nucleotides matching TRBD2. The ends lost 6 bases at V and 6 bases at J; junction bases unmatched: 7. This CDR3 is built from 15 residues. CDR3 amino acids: CASRLLAGGLNEQFF. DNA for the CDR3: TGTGCCAGCAGGCTTCTAGCGGGGGGCCTCAATGAGCAGTTCTTC.

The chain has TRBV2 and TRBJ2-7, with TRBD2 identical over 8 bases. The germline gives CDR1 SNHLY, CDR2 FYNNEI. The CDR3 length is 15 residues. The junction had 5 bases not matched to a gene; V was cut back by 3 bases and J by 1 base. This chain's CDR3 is CASSDPGGASYEQYF. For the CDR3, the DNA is TGTGCCAGCAGTGATCCCGGGGGGGCATCCTACGAGCAGTACTTC. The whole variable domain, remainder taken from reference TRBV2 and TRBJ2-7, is EPEVTQTPSHQVTQMGQEVILRCVPISNHLYFYWYRQILGQKVEFLVSFYNNEISEKSEIFDDQFSVERPDGSNFTLKIRSTKLEDSAMYFCASSDPGGASYEQYFGPGTRLTVT.

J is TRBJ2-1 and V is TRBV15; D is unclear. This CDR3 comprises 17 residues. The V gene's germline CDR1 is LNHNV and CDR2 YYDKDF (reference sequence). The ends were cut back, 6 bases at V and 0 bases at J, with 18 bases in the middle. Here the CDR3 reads CATRARKGLVSYNEQFF. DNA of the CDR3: TGTGCCACCAGGGCGCGCAAAGGGCTTGTCTCCTACAATGAGCAGTTCTTC.

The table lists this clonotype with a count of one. The CDR3 loop is CASMGFSYNEQFF. The CDR3 DNA is TGTGCCAGCATGGGCTTCTCCTACAATGAGCAGTTCTTC. This chain connects TRBV19 to TRBJ2-1; D is ambiguous. Trimming removed 9 bases at V and 0 bases at J, with 9 bases between. The CDR3 consists of 13 residues. CDR1 is LNHDA, CDR2 SQIVND, per germline (reference sequence).

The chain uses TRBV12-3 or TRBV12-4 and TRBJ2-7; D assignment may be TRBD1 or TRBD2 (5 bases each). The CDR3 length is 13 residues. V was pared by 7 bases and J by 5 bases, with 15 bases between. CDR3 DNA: TGTGCCAGCACCCAGGGCGGAGCGGACGAGCAGTACTTC. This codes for CASTQGGADEQYF.

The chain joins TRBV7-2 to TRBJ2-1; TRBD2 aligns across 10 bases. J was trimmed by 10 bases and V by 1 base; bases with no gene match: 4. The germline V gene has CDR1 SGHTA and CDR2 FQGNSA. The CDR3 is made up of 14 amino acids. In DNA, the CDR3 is TGTGCCAGCAGCTTAGTCCCAGCGGGGGGGGAGCAGTTCTTC. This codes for CASSLVPAGGEQFF. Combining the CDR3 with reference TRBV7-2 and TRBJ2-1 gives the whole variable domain GAGVSQSPSNKVTEKGKDVELRCDPISGHTALYWYRQSLGQGLEFLIYFQGNSAPDKSGLPSDRFSAERTGGSVSTLTIQRTQQEDSAVYLCASSLVPAGGEQFFGPGTRLTVL.

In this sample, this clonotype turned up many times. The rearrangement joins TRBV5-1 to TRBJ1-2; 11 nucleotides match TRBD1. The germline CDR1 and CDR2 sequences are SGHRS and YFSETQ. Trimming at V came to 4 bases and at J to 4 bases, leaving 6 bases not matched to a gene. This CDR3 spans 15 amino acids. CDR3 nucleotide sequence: TGCGCCAGCAGCGTCGGACAGGGGGCAGGCTATGGCTACACCTTC. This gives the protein CASSVGQGAGYGYTF.

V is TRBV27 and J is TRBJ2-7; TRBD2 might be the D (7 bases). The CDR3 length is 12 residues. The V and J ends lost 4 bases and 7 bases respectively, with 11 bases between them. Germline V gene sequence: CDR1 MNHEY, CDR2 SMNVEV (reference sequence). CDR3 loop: CASSWGGKEQYF. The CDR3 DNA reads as TGTGCCAGCAGTTGGGGGGGCAAAGAGCAGTACTTC.

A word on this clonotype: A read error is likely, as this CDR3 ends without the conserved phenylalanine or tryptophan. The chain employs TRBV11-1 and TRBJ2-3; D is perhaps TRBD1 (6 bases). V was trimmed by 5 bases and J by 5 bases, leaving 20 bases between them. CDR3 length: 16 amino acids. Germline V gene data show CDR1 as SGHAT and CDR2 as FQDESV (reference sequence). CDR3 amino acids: CASSTRPGARGDTQYS. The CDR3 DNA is TGTGCCAGCAGCACCCGGCCAGGGGCGCGAGGAGATACGCAGTATTCT.

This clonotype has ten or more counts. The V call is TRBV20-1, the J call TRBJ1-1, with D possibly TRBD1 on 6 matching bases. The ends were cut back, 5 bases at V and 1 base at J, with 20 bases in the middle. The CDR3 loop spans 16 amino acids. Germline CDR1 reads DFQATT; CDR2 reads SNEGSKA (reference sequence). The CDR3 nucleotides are TGCAGTGCTTACAACCTTGAGGGACACTCGAACACTGAAGCTTTCTTT. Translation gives CSAYNLEGHSNTEAFF.

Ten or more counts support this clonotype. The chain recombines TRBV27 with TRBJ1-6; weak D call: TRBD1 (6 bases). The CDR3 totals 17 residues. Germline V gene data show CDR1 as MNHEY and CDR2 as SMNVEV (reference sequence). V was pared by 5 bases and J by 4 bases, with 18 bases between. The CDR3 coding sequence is TGTGCCAGCAGTCAGACAGGCCCGGGGGGTTATAATTCACCCCTCCACTTT. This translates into CASSQTGPGGYNSPLHF.

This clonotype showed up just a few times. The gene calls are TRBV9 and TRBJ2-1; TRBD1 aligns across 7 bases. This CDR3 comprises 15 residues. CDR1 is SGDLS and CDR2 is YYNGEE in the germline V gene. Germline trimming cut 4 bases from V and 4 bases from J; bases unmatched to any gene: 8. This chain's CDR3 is CASSHRGQLYNEQFF. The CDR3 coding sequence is TGTGCCAGCAGCCACAGGGGCCAACTTTACAATGAGCAGTTCTTC.

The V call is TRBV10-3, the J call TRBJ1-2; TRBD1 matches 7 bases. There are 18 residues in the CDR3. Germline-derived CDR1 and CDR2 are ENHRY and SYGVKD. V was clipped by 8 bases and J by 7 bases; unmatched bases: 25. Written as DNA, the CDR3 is TGTGCCATCCCCTGGGTCGACAAACTCCCCCCCCCAGGGGGTGGCTACACCTTC. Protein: CAIPWVDKLPPPGGGYTF.

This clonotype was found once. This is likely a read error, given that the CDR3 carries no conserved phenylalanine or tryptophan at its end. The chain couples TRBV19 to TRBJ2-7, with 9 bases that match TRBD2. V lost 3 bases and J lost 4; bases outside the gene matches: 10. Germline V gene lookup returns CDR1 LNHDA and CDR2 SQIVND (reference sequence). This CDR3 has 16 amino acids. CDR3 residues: CASSMSTGTSFYEQYI. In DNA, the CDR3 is TGTGCCAGTAGTATGTCAACCGGGACTAGCTTTTACGAGCAGTACATC.

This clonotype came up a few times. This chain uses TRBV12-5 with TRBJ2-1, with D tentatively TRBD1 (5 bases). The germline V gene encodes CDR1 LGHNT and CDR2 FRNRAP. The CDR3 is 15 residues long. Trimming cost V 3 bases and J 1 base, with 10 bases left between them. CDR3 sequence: CASGLDQGSYNEQFF. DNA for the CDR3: TGTGCTAGTGGTTTAGACCAGGGATCCTACAATGAGCAGTTCTTC.